Sequencing of this T cell receptor beta chain was carried out in a study of blood T cell repertoires in COVID-19. Study context: Nucleic acid was either cDNA or gDNA, and it came from T cells, B-cell-depleted T cells, or PBMCs.

Sequencing was performed with immunoSEQ multiplex PCR; in TCRdb, only in-frame clones are kept and a portion is missing. The table has about 290,000 clones, roughly nine tenths seen once. The trim removed 2 bases at V and 4 bases at J, leaving 2 bases unmatched. The CDR3 loop spans 14 amino acids. The germline CDR1 and CDR2 sequences are SGHRS and YFSETQ. This sequence joins TRBV5-1 and TRBJ2-1; 8 bases align to TRBD1. The source material was peripheral blood. The receptor was derived from a woman younger than 45 with COVID-19, enrolled during active disease. For the CDR3, the DNA is TGCGCCAGCAGCTTCCAGGGGGCTTACAATGAGCAGTTCTTC. It translates to CASSFQGAYNEQFF.